The 28 T cell receptor beta chains reported below all come from one sample, sequenced in a study of CD8 T cells in Susac syndrome (dated by TCRdb to about 2019). The library relied on the immunoSEQ multiplex PCR assay. RNA was extracted using the RNeasy kit, and about 0.5 to 1 microgram was reverse transcribed with random hexamers. TCRdb ran its own pipeline on the public reads, namely fastp trimming at Q25 and MiXCR clone calling, and kept in-frame beta chains. Rows with a matching CDR3 protein are joined into one entry that keeps the most common DNA and genes. This sample comprises 200,000 or so distinct CDR3 sequences, 80% to 95% of them detected only once. The ten top clones hold about 0.12% of the sample. Sequencing used CD8+ T cells from PBMCs. Every receptor here comes from a human donor with multiple sclerosis.

V usage is TRBV9 and J usage is TRBJ2-1; no clear D. The germline V and J ends were trimmed by 7 bases and 5 bases, with 10 bases remaining between them. This CDR3 is 12 amino acids long. Germline V gene lookup returns CDR1 SGDLS and CDR2 YYNGEE. The CDR3 DNA follows: TGTGCCAGCCGCGCCTCTGACAATGAGCAGTTCTTC. It is translated as CASRASDNEQFF.

The chain uses TRBV5-4 and TRBJ2-2; D is possibly TRBD1 or TRBD2 (5 bases each). The germline V gene encodes CDR1 SGHNT and CDR2 YYREEE (reference sequence). This CDR3 spans 14 amino acids. V was cut by 2 bases and J by 6 bases, with 11 bases left in between. CDR3 region: CASSFWDHAGELFF. The CDR3 DNA reads TGTGCCAGCAGCTTTTGGGACCACGCCGGGGAGCTGTTTTTT.

This chain's CDR3 is CASSQSGRANEQFF. The CDR3 region has the DNA TGCGCCAGCAGCCAAAGCGGGAGGGCGAATGAGCAGTTCTTC. This chain links TRBV4-1 with TRBJ2-1, with TRBD2 matching 10 bases. The CDR3 is 14 residues long. Germline V gene data show CDR1 as MGHRA and CDR2 as YSYEKL. V shed 2 bases and J 7 bases; nucleotides not matched to a gene: 2.

This clonotype was seen a handful of times. The chain joins TRBV27 to TRBJ2-7; TRBD2 is a possible D gene (5 bases). Germline V CDR1 and CDR2: MNHEY, SMNVEV (reference sequence). V shed 4 bases and J shed 0 bases, with 10 bases lying between them. The CDR3 sequence is 14 residues long. This chain's CDR3 is CASSSGLNSYEQYF. CDR3 nucleotide sequence: TGTGCCAGCAGTTCCGGACTGAACTCCTACGAGCAGTACTTC.

This clonotype has a single count. This rearrangement joins TRBV7-3 to TRBJ2-1, with D perhaps given as TRBD1 or TRBD2 (5 bases each). Germline CDR1 reads SGHTA; CDR2 reads FQGTGA. The CDR3 length is 14 residues. Trimming took off 0 bases at V and 8 bases at J, with 11 bases between the two ends. The CDR3 protein is CASSLTGVRDEQFF. The CDR3 DNA reads as TGTGCCAGCAGCTTAACGGGGGTTAGGGATGAGCAGTTCTTC.

V usage is TRBV7-9 and J usage is TRBJ2-5; D is ambiguous. The V gene's germline CDR1 is SEHNR and CDR2 FQNEAQ (reference sequence). This CDR3 region has 15 residues. V shed 6 bases and J shed 3 bases, with 17 bases lying between them. The DNA of the CDR3 is TGTGCCAGCAGTCCTGGTAGTTGGGGTGAAGAGACCCAGTACTTC. As protein: CASSPGSWGEETQYF.

J is TRBJ2-3 and V is TRBV20-1; 8 bases fit TRBD1. The CDR3 runs 15 residues. The V gene's germline CDR1 is DFQATT and CDR2 SNEGSKA (reference sequence). V gave up 2 bases and J gave up 4 bases; unmatched junction bases: 8. The DNA of the CDR3 is TGCAGTGCTAGATCTTGGACAGGGCCCGCAGATACGCAGTATTTT. Its translation: CSARSWTGPADTQYF.

This rearrangement joins TRBV27 to TRBJ1-1, with 7 bases lining up with TRBD1. CDR3 length equals 14 residues. Losses at the gene ends were 4 bases for V and 7 bases for J; bases not matched to a gene: 9. In germline, CDR1 is MNHEY, CDR2 SMNVEV (reference sequence). The CDR3 DNA sequence: TGTGCCAGCAGTTCGGCGGGACAGCCAGATGAAGCTTTCTTT. Translating it yields CASSSAGQPDEAFF.

This chain joins TRBV15 and TRBJ2-5; D gene ambiguous. Germline-derived CDR1 and CDR2 are LNHNV and YYDKDF (reference sequence). V lost 0 bases and J lost 5, with 16 bases in between. The CDR3 has 16 residues. DNA of the CDR3: TGTGCCACCAGCAGAGATGGTCTGAATACCGGTGAGACCCAGTACTTC. This translates into CATSRDGLNTGETQYF.

J is TRBJ2-7 and V is TRBV2; no reliable D call. Trimming pared 4 bases from V and 2 bases from J, leaving 9 bases between. The CDR3 has 13 residues. CDR1 is SNHLY and CDR2 is FYNNEI in the germline V gene. CDR3 DNA sequence: TGTGCCAGCAGTGTGAAGGTTACCTACGAGCAGTACTTC. Translating gives CASSVKVTYEQYF.

V gene TRBV19 combines with J gene TRBJ2-5; D possibly corresponds to TRBD1 (6 bases). V lost 5 bases and J lost 5, with 12 bases in between. From germline, CDR1 is LNHDA and CDR2 SQIVND (reference sequence). The CDR3 totals 13 residues. CDR3 sequence (DNA): TGTGCCAGTAGTGGACGGGACACCGAGACCCAGTACTTC. Translation gives CASSGRDTETQYF.

The V and J genes are TRBV29-1 and TRBJ1-1, with D tentatively TRBD1 (5 bases). The CDR3 loop spans 12 amino acids. CDR1 SQVTM and CDR2 ANQGSEA come from the germline V gene. Trimming pared 2 bases from V and 4 bases from J, leaving 8 bases between. The CDR3 nucleotides are TGCAGCGTTGAAACCGGGGGCACTGAAGCTTTCTTT. It yields the protein CSVETGGTEAFF.

The rearrangement joins TRBV10-3 to TRBJ2-1; no clear D. Deletions cut 8 bases from V and 5 bases from J, with 10 bases between. CDR1 and CDR2 (germline): ENHRY, SYGVKD. This CDR3 spans 12 amino acids. Written as DNA, the CDR3 is TGTGCCATCTTGAGACAACACAATGAGCAGTTCTTC. It specifies CAILRQHNEQFF.

This chain joins TRBV7-9 and TRBJ2-3, with TRBD1 matching over 7 bases. The germline gives CDR1 SEHNR, CDR2 FQNEAQ (reference sequence). Unmatched junction bases numbered 3, after V lost 3 bases and J lost 0 bases. CDR3 length equals 15 residues. CDR3 residues: CASSFRGQSTDTQYF. The DNA for the CDR3 is TGTGCCAGCAGCTTTCGGGGACAGAGCACAGATACGCAGTATTTT.

This chain uses TRBV4-1 with TRBJ2-1, with 11 bases that match TRBD2. This CDR3 comprises 17 residues. The germline V gene has CDR1 MGHRA and CDR2 YSYEKL. J lost 3 bases, V lost 3 bases, and 7 bases had no gene match. CDR3 nucleotides: TGCGCCAGCAGCCATTGGGCCGGGACTAGCGGCTACAATGAGCAGTTCTTC. It specifies CASSHWAGTSGYNEQFF.

V and J are TRBV2 and TRBJ2-7; D is perhaps TRBD1 (6 bases). V was clipped by 4 bases and J by 2 bases, with 18 bases between them. Germline loops: CDR1 SNHLY, CDR2 FYNNEI. This CDR3 spans 16 amino acids. This CDR3 is CASSAQDRPPTYEQYF. The DNA of the CDR3 is TGTGCCAGCAGTGCCCAAGACAGGCCTCCCACCTACGAGCAGTACTTC.

This sequence joins TRBV13 and TRBJ2-4; 7 positions agree with TRBD1. The CDR3 runs to 11 residues. Per the germline V gene, CDR1 is PRHDT and CDR2 is FYEKMQ (reference sequence). Trimming took 4 bases from V and 11 from J; bases not matched to a gene: 2. The CDR3 spells CASSWGQFQYF. As DNA, the CDR3 is TGTGCCAGCAGCTGGGGACAGTTTCAGTACTTC.

This clonotype came up a few times. The rearrangement uses TRBV5-6 and TRBJ2-7; D is unresolved. Deletions cut 4 bases from V and 1 base from J, with 6 bases between. Germline CDR1 is SGHDT and CDR2 is YYEEEE. This CDR3 spans 12 amino acids. The DNA of the CDR3 is TGTGCCAGCAGCGCAGAATCCTACGAGCAGTACTTC. Protein: CASSAESYEQYF.

The genes are TRBV5-1 and TRBJ2-7, with 8 positions matching TRBD1. J was trimmed by 1 base and V by 3 bases; bases with no gene match: 9. The CDR3 consists of 16 residues. Germline CDR1 is SGHRS and CDR2 is YFSETQ. CDR3 nucleotide sequence: TGCGCCAGCAGCTCGACGCGGGACAGGTTTTCCTACGAGCAGTACTTC. Translation: CASSSTRDRFSYEQYF.

This rearrangement joins TRBV29-1 to TRBJ1-1, with D possibly TRBD1 on 5 matching bases. The germline CDR1 and CDR2 sequences are SQVTM and ANQGSEA. CDR3 length equals 14 residues. V was clipped by 4 bases and J by 6 bases, with 18 bases between them. CDR3 protein: CSVGDSTGSAEAFF. In nucleotides, the CDR3 is TGCAGCGTTGGAGACAGCACGGGCAGCGCTGAAGCTTTCTTT. The full variable domain, its missing parts supplied by reference TRBV29-1 and TRBJ1-1, is SAVISQKPSRDICQRGTSLTIQCQVDSQVTMMFWYRQQPGQSLTLIATANQGSEATYESGFVIDKFPISRPNLTFSTLTVSNMSPEDSSIYLCSVGDSTGSAEAFFGQGTRLTVV.

The chain uses TRBV7-9 and TRBJ2-3; 11 bases map to TRBD2. The CDR3 consists of 15 residues. Per germline, CDR1 SEHNR and CDR2 FQNEAQ (reference sequence). V lost 5 bases, J lost 2 bases, and 3 bases stayed unmatched. The DNA of the CDR3 is TGTGCCAGCAGCACTAGCGGGGGACCCACAGATACGCAGTATTTT. Its protein is CASSTSGGPTDTQYF.

The chain combines TRBV11-2 with TRBJ1-1; D not resolved. V gave up 5 bases and J gave up 3 bases, with 7 bases separating them. Germline V gives CDR1 SGHAT, CDR2 FQNNGV. The CDR3 loop spans 12 amino acids. CDR3 residues: CASSLEDTEAFF. CDR3 bases: TGTGCCAGCAGCCTCGAGGACACTGAAGCTTTCTTT.

The gene calls are TRBV4-1 and TRBJ1-2, with 10 bases that match TRBD1. The CDR3 length is 15 residues. Germline CDR1 reads MGHRA; CDR2 reads YSYEKL. J gave up 4 bases and V 8 bases, and 10 bases lay outside the gene matches. The CDR3 spells CASGLDRGLSYGYTF. The CDR3 nucleotides are TGCGCCAGCGGCCTCGACAGGGGGCTGTCCTATGGCTACACCTTC.

This chain joins TRBV7-9 and TRBJ2-1; D unclear. Trimming shortened V by 3 bases and J by 7 bases, and 7 bases separated the two germline ends. The germline gives CDR1 SEHNR, CDR2 FQNEAQ (reference sequence). The CDR3 runs to 12 residues. The CDR3 nucleotides read TGTGCCAGCAGCTTGATCCGGAATGAGCAGTTCTTC. This sequence encodes CASSLIRNEQFF.

The chain is built from TRBV7-9 and TRBJ1-1; 7 bases align to TRBD1. Germline V gene lookup returns CDR1 SEHNR and CDR2 FQNEAQ (reference sequence). V was clipped by 5 bases and J by 3 bases; unmatched bases: 9. CDR3 length: 15 amino acids. The CDR3 DNA reads TGTGCCAGCAGCCCCGCGACAGGGTGGGACACTGAAGCTTTCTTT. Translated, it gives CASSPATGWDTEAFF.

The chain recombines TRBV20-1 with TRBJ1-2; the D is unclear. This CDR3 has 11 residues. Germline lookup yields CDR1 DFQATT and CDR2 SNEGSKA (reference sequence). The V and J ends lost 6 bases and 8 bases respectively, with 13 bases between them. The chain's CDR3 is CSADVPKGYTF. The CDR3 coding sequence is TGCAGTGCCGACGTCCCTAAGGGCTACACCTTC.

The genes are TRBV4-3 and TRBJ1-3, with a tentative D call TRBD1 (6 bases). The CDR3 length is 16 residues. V lost 0 bases and J 3 bases, leaving 12 bases between the germline ends. Germline V CDR1 and CDR2: LGHNA, YSLEER. Here the CDR3 DNA reads TGCGCCAGCAGCCAAGATAGCACAGGGATTGGAAACACCATATATTTT. The encoded protein is CASSQDSTGIGNTIYF.

V and J are TRBV6-5 and TRBJ1-1; D possibly corresponds to TRBD1 (6 bases). V was clipped by 0 bases and J by 2 bases, with 19 bases between them. CDR3 length: 18 residues. Per the germline V gene, CDR1 is MNHEY and CDR2 is SVGAGI. Written as DNA, the CDR3 is TGTGCCAGCAGTTACTCGAGCCTTCGGGGGGCCCTTAACACTGAAGCTTTCTTT. Its protein is CASSYSSLRGALNTEAFF.